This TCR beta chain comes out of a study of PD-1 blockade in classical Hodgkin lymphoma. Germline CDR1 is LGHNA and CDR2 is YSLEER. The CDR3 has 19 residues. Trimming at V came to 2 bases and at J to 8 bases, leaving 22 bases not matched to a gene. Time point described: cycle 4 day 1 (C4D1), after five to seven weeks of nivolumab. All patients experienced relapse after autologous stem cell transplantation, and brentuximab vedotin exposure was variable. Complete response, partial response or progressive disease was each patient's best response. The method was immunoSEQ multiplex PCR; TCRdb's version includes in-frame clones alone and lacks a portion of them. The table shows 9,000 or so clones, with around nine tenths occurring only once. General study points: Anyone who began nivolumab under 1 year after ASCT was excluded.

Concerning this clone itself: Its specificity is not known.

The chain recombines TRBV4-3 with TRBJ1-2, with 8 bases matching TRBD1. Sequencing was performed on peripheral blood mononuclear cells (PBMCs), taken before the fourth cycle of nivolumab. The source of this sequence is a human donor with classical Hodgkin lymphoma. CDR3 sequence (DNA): TGCGCCAGCAGCCAAAGACCCAACCATTTTAGACAGGGGACGAAAGGCTACACCTTC. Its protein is CASSQRPNHFRQGTKGYTF.